The 5 T cell receptor beta chains listed next were all sequenced from one sample in a study of PD-1 blockade in classical Hodgkin lymphoma. Following autologous stem cell transplantation, relapse occurred in every patient, and exposure to brentuximab vedotin varied. The data were produced by immunoSEQ multiplex PCR, yet TCRdb's version contains in-frame clones alone and is incomplete. The profile shows 37,000 or so clones, around nine tenths of them singletons. Here the sequenced sample was peripheral blood mononuclear cells (PBMCs), taken before the second cycle of nivolumab. All receptors derive from a human donor with classical Hodgkin lymphoma.

The V gene is TRBV2, the J gene TRBJ2-1, with 14 bases fitting TRBD2. Germline CDR1 reads SNHLY; CDR2 reads FYNNEI. The CDR3 is 17 residues long. The J segment lost 2 bases and the V segment lost 6 bases, leaving 6 bases of the junction unmatched. CDR3 amino acids: CASRDRTSGRTYNEQFF. The CDR3 DNA reads TGTGCCAGCAGGGACCGGACTAGCGGGAGGACCTACAATGAGCAGTTCTTC.

V and J are TRBV5-5 and TRBJ1-2; D unresolved. V lost 0 bases, J lost 4 bases, and 7 bases lay in between. Germline CDR1 is SGHKS and CDR2 is YYEKEE (reference sequence). This CDR3 region has 13 residues. DNA for the CDR3: TGTGCCAGCAGCTTGGTTAAGGCCTATGGCTACACCTTC. It encodes CASSLVKAYGYTF.

This rearrangement joins TRBV11-3 to TRBJ2-3; D gene unclear. The V and J ends lost 1 base and 4 bases respectively, with 15 bases between them. Per germline, CDR1 SGHNT and CDR2 YENEEA. The CDR3 totals 16 residues. The CDR3 region has the DNA TGTGCCAGCAGCTTAGGTGGCGCTAGTCATTCAGATACGCAGTATTTT. Translation gives CASSLGGASHSDTQYF.

The V gene is TRBV5-6, the J gene TRBJ2-1, with 7 bases fitting TRBD1. After removal of 4 bases from V and 8 bases from J, the junction contained 12 bases not matched to a gene. CDR3 size: 15 residues. Germline V CDR1 and CDR2: SGHDT, YYEEEE. The CDR3 region is CASSPPTGFTYEQFF. The CDR3, as DNA: TGTGCCAGCAGCCCCCCGACAGGGTTCACCTATGAGCAGTTCTTC.

The chain joins TRBV11-2 to TRBJ2-5, with 10 bases lining up with TRBD2. This CDR3 has 15 residues. Germline V lookup: CDR1 SGHAT, CDR2 FQNNGV. Trimming at V came to 5 bases and at J to 4 bases, leaving 7 bases not matched to a gene. For the CDR3, the DNA is TGTGCCAGCAGCCCCCTAGCGGGAGTTGGAGAGACCCAGTACTTC. Encoded protein: CASSPLAGVGETQYF.